This TCR beta chain was sequenced in a study of T cells in Graves' hyperthyroidism and ophthalmopathy. Amplified regions were TCR beta CDR3 sequences from RNA transcripts. The TCR CDR3 first-round RT-PCR relied on the HTBI primer set. Each CDR3 protein gets one entry after TCRdb re-called the multiplex PCR reads with MiXCR. The sample has fewer than 400,000 distinct CDR3 sequences, just under 25% seen once. This clonotype occurred a few times. The antigen is not known. CDR3 length equals 17 residues. Germline V gives CDR1 SNHLY, CDR2 FYNNEI. J was trimmed by 1 base and V by 6 bases; bases with no gene match: 12. Study findings and constraints: Most expanded thyroid clonotypes above 0.001 also appeared in blood. A model built on 13 V-J features separated ophthalmopathy from stable hyperthyroidism.

Sequenced: blood. This receptor was taken from a man between 45 and 60 years old with Graves' hyperthyroidism. The chain couples TRBV2 to TRBJ1-1; 9 nucleotides line up with TRBD1. For the CDR3, the DNA is TGTGCCAGCAGAGCAGTCCCGGGACAGGGACCGAACACTGAAGCTTTCTTT. Translation gives CASRAVPGQGPNTEAFF.